This entry is about one T cell receptor (beta chain). This specimen belongs to a study of cytomegalovirus exposure and HLA in healthy donors. As for the study in general: A previous analysis identified 100 million to 120 million unique TCR beta sequences derived from around 200 million T cells.

CMV serostatus data were not documented for this donor. CDR1 is SGHTA and CDR2 is FQGTGA in the germline V gene. V dropped 3 bases and J dropped 1; count of bases not matched to a gene: 4. This CDR3 is 15 amino acids long. Primers included in the PCR were 60 Vbeta and 13 Jbeta primers. Profiling relied on immunoSEQ multiplex PCR, and the TCRdb table lists in-frame clones only, not all of them. The sample yields around 130,000 clones, about three quarters seen once. Sequenced material: PBMCs. J is TRBJ1-1 and V is TRBV7-3, with TRBD1 matching over 8 bases. The TCR sequence derives from a human donor in good health. CDR3 sequence reads: CASSLGDRRNTEAFF. As DNA, the CDR3 is TGTGCCAGCAGCTTGGGGGACAGGAGGAACACTGAAGCTTTCTTT.